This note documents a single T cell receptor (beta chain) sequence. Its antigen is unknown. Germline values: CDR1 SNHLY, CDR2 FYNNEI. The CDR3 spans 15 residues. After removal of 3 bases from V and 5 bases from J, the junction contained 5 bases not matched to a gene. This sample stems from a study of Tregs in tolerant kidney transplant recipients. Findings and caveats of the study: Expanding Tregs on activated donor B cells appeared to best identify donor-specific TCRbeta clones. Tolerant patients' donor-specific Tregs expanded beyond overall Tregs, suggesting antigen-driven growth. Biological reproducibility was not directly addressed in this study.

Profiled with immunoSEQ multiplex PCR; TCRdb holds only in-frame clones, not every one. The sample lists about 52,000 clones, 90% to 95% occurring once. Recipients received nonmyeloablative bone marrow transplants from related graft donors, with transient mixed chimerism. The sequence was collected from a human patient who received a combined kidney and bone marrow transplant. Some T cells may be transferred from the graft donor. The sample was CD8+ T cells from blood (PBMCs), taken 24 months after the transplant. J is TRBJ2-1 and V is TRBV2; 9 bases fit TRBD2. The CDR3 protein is CASSESSGNNNEQFF. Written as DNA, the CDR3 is TGTGCCAGCAGTGAGTCTAGCGGGAATAACAATGAGCAGTTCTTC.